A selection of T cell receptor beta chains follows, all from one sample in a study of T cell responses to AZD1222 COVID-19 vaccine. Sequencing was performed with immunoSEQ multiplex PCR; in TCRdb, only in-frame clones are kept and a portion is missing. The data hold about 120,000 clones, with more than 85% observed a single time. The sample here was peripheral blood, taken on day 0 of AZD1222 vaccination. These receptors were collected from an adult in good health. CDR3s include the opening cysteine and the closing phenylalanine or tryptophan. D genes are given only for firm matches. The size entry is marked missing in some rows and otherwise reads once, few, many or a size class.

clone size,J gene,D gene,V gene,CDR3 protein,CDR3 DNA
-,TRBJ2-5,TRBD2,TRBV6-5,CASSETSVAGATQYF,TGTGCCAGCAGCGAGACTAGCGTGGCCGGAGCGACCCAGTACTTC
-,TRBJ1-5,-,TRBV21-1,CASSKVDRARKNQPQHF,TGTGCCAGCAGCAAAGTCGACAGGGCGAGAAAAAATCAGCCCCAGCATTTT
once,TRBJ2-3,-,TRBV12-3/TRBV12-4,CASNRDHTDTQYF,TGTGCCAGCAACAGGGATCACACAGATACGCAGTATTTT
-,TRBJ2-7,-,TRBV10-3,CAISEGFRSSYEQYF,TGTGCCATCAGTGAAGGGTTCAGGAGCTCCTACGAGCAGTACTTC
-,TRBJ1-2,TRBD1,TRBV10-1,CASSEAGQPNYGYTF,TGCGCCAGCAGTGAGGCGGGACAGCCTAACTATGGCTACACCTTC
-,TRBJ2-2,-,TRBV7-9,CASSPPDPGTGELFF,TGTGCCAGCAGCCCCCCCGATCCGGGAACCGGGGAGCTGTTTTTT
few,TRBJ1-5,-,TRBV5-1,CASSLDGVSNQPQHF,TGCGCCAGCAGCTTGGACGGGGTTAGCAATCAGCCCCAGCATTTT
-,TRBJ1-1,-,TRBV30,CAWSSGRKSTEAFF,TGTGCCTGGAGCAGTGGACGGAAGAGCACTGAAGCTTTCTTT
-,TRBJ2-7,TRBD2,TRBV29-1,CSVSFRPGAGYEQYF,TGCAGCGTTTCCTTCAGACCGGGAGCGGGGTACGAGCAGTACTTC
-,TRBJ1-1,-,TRBV27,CASSLSPGPNTEAFF,TGTGCCAGCAGTCTCTCCCCCGGGCCTAACACTGAAGCTTTCTTT
once,TRBJ1-3,-,TRBV12-5,CASGFSSGGFSSGNTIYF,TGTGCTAGTGGTTTCTCAAGCGGGGGCTTTAGTTCTGGAAACACCATATATTTT
-,TRBJ2-7,TRBD2,TRBV28,CASSPGTSGSYEQYF,TGTGCCAGCAGCCCCGGGACTAGCGGCTCCTACGAGCAGTACTTC
-,TRBJ2-7,-,TRBV7-6,CASSRSAHSGSSYEQYF,TGTGCCAGCAGCCGATCGGCTCACAGCGGTAGCTCCTACGAGCAGTACTTC
-,TRBJ2-4,-,TRBV2,CASSEGSSDIQYF,TGTGCCAGCAGTGAAGGGTCGAGCGACATTCAGTACTTC
-,TRBJ2-5,-,TRBV28,CASSLRGVETQYF,TGTGCCAGCAGTTTAAGGGGGGTGGAGACCCAGTACTTC
-,TRBJ2-7,-,TRBV19,CASSIDNSEQYF,TGTGCCAGTAGTATAGATAATTCCGAGCAGTACTTC
once,TRBJ2-7,TRBD2,TRBV7-2,CASSLVGTSSIHEQYF,TGTGCCAGCAGCTTAGTGGGGACTAGCTCCATCCACGAGCAGTACTTC
-,TRBJ2-5,TRBD2,TRBV24-1,CATSEGSGRSIETQYF,TGTGCCACCAGTGAGGGTAGCGGGAGGAGTATAGAGACCCAGTACTTC
-,TRBJ2-3,-,TRBV9,CASSPSPSTDTQYF,TGTGCCAGCAGCCCCAGCCCTAGCACAGATACGCAGTATTTT
-,TRBJ2-7,-,TRBV6-1,CASALIAYEQYF,TGTGCCAGCGCCTTAATCGCCTACGAGCAGTACTTC
-,TRBJ1-1,-,TRBV19,CASSIGEGIFTEAFF,TGTGCCAGTAGTATAGGTGAGGGAATTTTCACTGAAGCTTTCTTT
-,TRBJ2-7,-,TRBV3-1/TRBV3-2,CASSQGTGPGYEQYF,TGTGCCAGCAGCCAAGGTACGGGACCGGGCTACGAGCAGTACTTC
-,TRBJ2-7,TRBD1,TRBV3-1/TRBV3-2,CASSETGTAYEQYF,TGTGCCAGCAGCGAGACCGGGACAGCCTACGAGCAGTACTTC
-,TRBJ1-2,TRBD1,TRBV27,CASSFGGRGGYGYTF,TGTGCCAGCAGTTTCGGCGGCAGGGGGGGCTATGGCTACACCTTC
once,TRBJ1-2,-,TRBV28,CASRQDDRGGYTF,TGTGCCAGCAGACAGGACGATCGGGGTGGCTACACCTTC
-,TRBJ2-3,TRBD1,TRBV20-1,CSASSAPGQGSSTDTQYF,TGCAGTGCTAGTAGTGCACCCGGACAGGGAAGTAGCACAGATACGCAGTATTTT
-,TRBJ1-4,-,TRBV3-1/TRBV3-2,CASSQRATNEKLFF,TGTGCCAGCAGCCAAAGGGCAACTAATGAAAAACTGTTTTTT
once,TRBJ2-3,-,TRBV7-6,CASSTQSWDFHTDTQYF,TGTGCCAGCAGCACCCAAAGTTGGGACTTTCACACAGATACGCAGTATTTT
-,TRBJ1-3,-,TRBV12-3/TRBV12-4,CASSLGNTIYF,TGTGCCAGCAGTTTAGGAAACACCATATATTTT
-,TRBJ2-2,-,TRBV25-1,CASSEYMDTGELFF,TGTGCCAGCAGTGAATATATGGACACCGGGGAGCTGTTTTTT
once,TRBJ2-1,TRBD1,TRBV5-1,CASSLLPGQGNNEQFF,TGCGCCAGCAGCTTGCTACCGGGACAGGGGAACAATGAGCAGTTCTTC
-,TRBJ1-2,-,TRBV11-1,CASSQQGYGYTF,TGTGCCAGCAGCCAACAGGGCTATGGCTACACCTTC
-,TRBJ2-1,TRBD2,TRBV5-6,CASSLGGGEQWSYNEQFF,TGTGCCAGCAGCTTGGGCGGGGGAGAACAATGGTCCTACAATGAGCAGTTCTTC
few,TRBJ1-2,TRBD1,TRBV23-1,CASSRDRDRLYGYTF,TGCGCCAGCAGTCGTGACCGGGACAGGCTCTATGGCTACACCTTC
-,TRBJ1-1,-,TRBV7-9,CASSFDGNTEAFF,TGTGCCAGCAGCTTCGACGGGAACACTGAAGCTTTCTTT
-,TRBJ2-5,-,TRBV7-8,CASSLVSFLETQYF,TGTGCCAGCAGCTTAGTTTCTTTTTTAGAGACCCAGTACTTC
-,TRBJ1-5,TRBD1,TRBV27,CASSWTGGVNQPQHF,TGTGCCAGCAGTTGGACAGGGGGTGTCAATCAGCCCCAGCATTTT
-,TRBJ2-3,-,TRBV9,CASSSRRGSLRTDTQYF,TGTGCCAGCAGCTCTCGCAGGGGATCACTTCGCACAGATACGCAGTATTTT
-,TRBJ1-1,-,TRBV28,CASSARRDIDYTEAFF,TGTGCCAGCAGTGCCCGCCGGGACATAGACTACACTGAAGCTTTCTTT
-,TRBJ2-1,TRBD2,TRBV29-1,CSVEWFGRVYNEQFF,TGCAGCGTTGAATGGTTTGGGAGGGTTTACAATGAGCAGTTCTTC